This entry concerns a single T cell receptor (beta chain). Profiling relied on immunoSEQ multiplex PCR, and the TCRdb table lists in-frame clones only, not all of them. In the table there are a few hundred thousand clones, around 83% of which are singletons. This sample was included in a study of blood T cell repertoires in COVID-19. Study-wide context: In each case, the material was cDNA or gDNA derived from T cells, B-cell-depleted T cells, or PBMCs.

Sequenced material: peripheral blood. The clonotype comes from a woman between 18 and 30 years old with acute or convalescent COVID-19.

CDR3 sequence (DNA): TGTGCCAGTAGACCGGGACACACTAATGAAAAACTGTTTTTT. Amino acids: CASRPGHTNEKLFF. V gene TRBV19 combines with J gene TRBJ1-4, with a weak D call TRBD1 (6 bases). In germline, CDR1 is LNHDA, CDR2 SQIVND (reference sequence). CDR3 size: 14 residues. The ends were cut back, 6 bases at V and 2 bases at J, with 10 bases in the middle.